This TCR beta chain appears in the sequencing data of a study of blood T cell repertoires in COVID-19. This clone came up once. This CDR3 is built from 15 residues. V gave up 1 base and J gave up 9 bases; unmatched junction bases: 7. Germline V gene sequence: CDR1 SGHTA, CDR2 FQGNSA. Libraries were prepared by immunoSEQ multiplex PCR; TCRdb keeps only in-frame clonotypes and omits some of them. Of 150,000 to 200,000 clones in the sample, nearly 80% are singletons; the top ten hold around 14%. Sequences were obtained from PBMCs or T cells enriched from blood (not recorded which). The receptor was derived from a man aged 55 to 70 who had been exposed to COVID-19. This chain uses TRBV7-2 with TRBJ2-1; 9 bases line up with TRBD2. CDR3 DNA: TGTGCCAGCAGCTTAGGAGCGGGAGGTCAGGGTGAGCAGTTCTTC. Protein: CASSLGAGGQGEQFF.